This TCR beta chain appears in the sequencing data of a study of cytomegalovirus exposure and HLA in healthy donors. Concerning this clone itself: Its antigen is unidentified.

Per germline, CDR1 ENHRY and CDR2 SYGVKD. Unmatched junction bases numbered 12, after V lost 9 bases and J lost 3 bases. The CDR3 contains 16 residues. PCR primers comprised 60 Vbeta and 13 Jbeta primers. Produced via immunoSEQ multiplex PCR; TCRdb's table is partial and in-frame only. Of around 190,000 clones in the sample, 79% were seen once. General observations from the study: Earlier results showed most TCR beta V segments being productive about 87% or about 30% of the time. Using the classifier, cytomegalovirus status was reportedly diagnosed with high specificity and sensitivity. Highest at DRB1 and lowest at HLA-C, TCR association rates differed among HLA loci in a later analysis. In a later analysis, TCR beta V- and J-gene trimming was associated with a missense DCLRE1C variant.

The rearrangement joins TRBV10-3 to TRBJ2-1, with 9 bases that match TRBD2. The TCR comes from a woman younger than 30 in good health and CMV-seronegative. The sequencing input was PBMCs. CDR3 amino acids: CAISTGTSSFYNEQFF. The CDR3 DNA sequence: TGTGCCATTAGCACCGGGACTAGCTCTTTCTACAATGAGCAGTTCTTC.